This T cell receptor (beta chain) was identified during a study of beta chain features in type 1 diabetes (dated by TCRdb to 2017 to 2018). Concerning the study at large: No differences in mean age, gender distribution, total cell number or subset yield were found between patients and healthy donors. A total of around 100 million sorted cells were examined across all samples, and RNA yield correlated strongly with the number of cells per subset. The study compared the TCRB repertoires of sorted circulating CD4+ T cell subsets in recently diagnosed type 1 diabetes patients with those in matched healthy donors. Regulatory and stem cell-like memory subsets were isolated from only 8 patients and about 8 healthy donors, whereas naive and central memory subsets came from all 28 donors. Broader findings and caveats from the paper: PCR might favor shorter templates, but patient and control samples were amplified and corrected together, so any skew would affect both groups equally. Naive, central memory and regulatory TCRB repertoires appeared to be more similar among patients than among healthy donors. At VDJ recombination sites, patients with type 1 diabetes made fewer insertions and deleted more nucleotides, a pattern implying thymic rearrangement abnormalities. A moderate but significant shortening of TCRB CDR3 length was observed in type 1 diabetes patients in all four CD4+ subsets. Because cDNA rather than genomic DNA was sequenced, highly expressing activated cells could have been over-represented, although no difference in activation and CD3 levels was found between groups. HLA sub-analyses involved small numbers of individuals, so any influence of HLA type on TCRB rearrangement remained unresolved.

Inclusive of the bounding cysteine and phenylalanine, the CDR3 is 15 residues long. Solely the CDR3 DNA is kept, with 45 bases framed from the first base. At the junction V is shortened by 1 base and J by 1 base, with 13 bases in between. According to the germline V gene, CDR1 reads SQVTM and CDR2 reads ANQGSEA. Each donor gave one peripheral blood draw, averaging around 0.11 L, which was collected into heparinised tubes. Using a panel that included CD45RO, CCR7, CD25, CD127, CD95 and CD27, naive, central memory, regulatory and stem cell-like memory CD4+ T cells were sorted on a BD FACSAria II. All sorted populations exceeded 95% purity. PBMCs were isolated immediately by Lymphoprep density gradient centrifugation and stained directly without culture. So that batch effects would be minimized, each experiment stained and sorted samples in pairs, pairing one healthy donor with one patient. All of the isolated RNA was reverse transcribed with the High Capacity cDNA Reverse Transcription Kit, so expressed TCRB transcripts were sequenced. Naive, central memory and regulatory T cell samples underwent deep immunoSEQ sequencing, averaging approximately 3.5 million total reads per sample. Sorted cells were lysed in RLT buffer and RNA was extracted with DNase-treated RNeasy Micro or Mini kits, depending on cell number. Each cell subset was processed on its own to prevent cross-contamination, while patient and healthy donor samples were processed together. TCRB sequences were amplified from cDNA with the immunoSEQ multiplex PCR, producing 87-bp fragments spanning the CDR3 region. Sequencing of the amplicons was done on the Illumina HiSeq platform. For the original study's pipeline: Synthetic template baselines were used to correct PCR bias computationally, reads within Hamming distance 2 were collapsed, and singletons that could not be merged were discarded. Reads were aligned against IMGT so that V, D and J genes, CDR3 length and insertions or deletions at six rearrangement sites could be assigned. Clonotype counts were normalized to sorted cell number within each subset before computing true diversity and Gini coefficients with the tcR R package. The overlap coefficient, calculated on TCRB nucleotide sequences, was used to quantify repertoire sharing. TCRdb retrieved this table from immuneACCESS and kept in-frame rearrangements only. Not all clones are present; in checked studies, unresolved V genes account for under half, and no reason is known for the remainder. D and trimming come from the DNA, and the V and J calls and clone size come from that table. In all, the sample holds 300,000 to 400,000 clones, and 8% of those were seen once. The ten largest clones represent under 0.5% of the sample.

This clone was detected a few times. No antigen is known for it. Base qualities are missing; no much larger clone stands one base away. The sequenced sample was central memory CD4+ T cells from blood. Rearrangement joined TRBV29-1 to TRBJ1-1, with TRBD1 perhaps the D gene, on 5 matching bases. This receptor was identified in a woman aged 18 to 35 in good health. The nucleotide sequence reads as follows: TGCAGCGTTGAAGGGAGGGGAGGAGCGAACACTGAAGCTTTCTTT. Translated, this gives CSVEGRGGANTEAFF.